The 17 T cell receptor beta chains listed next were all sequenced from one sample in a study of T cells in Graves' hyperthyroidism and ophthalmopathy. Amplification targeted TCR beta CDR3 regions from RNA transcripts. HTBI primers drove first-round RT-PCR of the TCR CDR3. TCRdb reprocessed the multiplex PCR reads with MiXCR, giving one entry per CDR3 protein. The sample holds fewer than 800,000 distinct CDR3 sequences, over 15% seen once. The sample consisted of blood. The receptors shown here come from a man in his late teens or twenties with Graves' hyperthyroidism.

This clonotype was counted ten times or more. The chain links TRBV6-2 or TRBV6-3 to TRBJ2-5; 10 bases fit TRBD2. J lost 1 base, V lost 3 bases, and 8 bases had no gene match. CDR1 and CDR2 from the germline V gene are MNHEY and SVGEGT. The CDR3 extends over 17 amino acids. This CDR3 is CASSYGGLAGVQETQYF. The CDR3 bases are TGTGCCAGCAGTTATGGGGGCCTAGCGGGGGTCCAAGAGACCCAGTACTTC.

The CDR3 reads CSARDPLSHYNEQFF. CDR3 DNA sequence: TGCAGTGCTAGAGATCCCCTCTCCCACTACAATGAGCAGTTCTTC. The chain uses TRBV20-1 and TRBJ2-1; no definite D call. CDR1 is DFQATT and CDR2 is SNEGSKA in the germline V gene (reference sequence). This CDR3 region has 15 residues. V was clipped by 0 bases and J by 3 bases, with 12 bases between them.

CDR3 amino acids: CASSTGTGNQPQHF. CDR3 DNA sequence: TGTGCCAGCTCAACCGGGACAGGCAATCAGCCCCAGCATTTT. The chain uses TRBV2 and TRBJ1-5, with 7 bases matching TRBD1. After removal of 8 bases from V and 2 bases from J, the junction contained 6 bases not matched to a gene. The V gene's germline CDR1 is SNHLY and CDR2 FYNNEI. The CDR3 has 14 residues.

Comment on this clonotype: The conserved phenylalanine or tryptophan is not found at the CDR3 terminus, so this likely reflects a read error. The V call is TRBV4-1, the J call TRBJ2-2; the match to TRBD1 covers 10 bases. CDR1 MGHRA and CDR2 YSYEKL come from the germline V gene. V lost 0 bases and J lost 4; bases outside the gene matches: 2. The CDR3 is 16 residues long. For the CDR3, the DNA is TGCGCCAGCAGCCAAGAGGGACAGGGGATCACCGGGGAGCTGTTTTAT. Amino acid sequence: CASSQEGQGITGELFY.

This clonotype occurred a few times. The CDR3 loop is CASTRSNGAQETQYF. The CDR3 nucleotides read TGCGCCAGCACCAGGTCTAACGGGGCCCAAGAGACCCAGTACTTC. The chain couples TRBV5-1 to TRBJ2-5; D possibly uses TRBD1 or TRBD2 (5 bases each). This CDR3 is 15 amino acids long. V dropped 6 bases and J dropped 1 base, with 16 bases sitting between them. Germline loops: CDR1 SGHRS, CDR2 YFSETQ.

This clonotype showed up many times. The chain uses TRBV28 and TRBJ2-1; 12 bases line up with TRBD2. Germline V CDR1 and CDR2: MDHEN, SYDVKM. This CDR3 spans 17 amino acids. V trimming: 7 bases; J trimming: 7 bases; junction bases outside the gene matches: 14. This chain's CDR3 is CASIETSGRQAWNEQFF. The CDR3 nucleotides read TGTGCCAGCATCGAGACTAGCGGGAGACAGGCGTGGAATGAGCAGTTCTTC.

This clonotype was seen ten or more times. The CDR3 reads CSAVAGGPFNEQFF. The CDR3 coding sequence is TGCAGTGCTGTAGCGGGAGGGCCTTTCAATGAGCAGTTCTTC. The chain links TRBV20-1 to TRBJ2-1; TRBD2 matches at 11 bases. The CDR3 is made up of 14 amino acids. Trimming removed 5 bases from V and 6 bases from J; junction bases left unmatched: 6. Per the germline V gene, CDR1 is DFQATT and CDR2 is SNEGSKA (reference sequence).

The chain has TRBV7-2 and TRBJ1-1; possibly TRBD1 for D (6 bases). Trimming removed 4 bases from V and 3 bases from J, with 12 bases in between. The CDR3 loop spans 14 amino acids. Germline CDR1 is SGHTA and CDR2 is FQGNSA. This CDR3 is CASSSIQGYTEAFF. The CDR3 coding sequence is TGTGCCAGCAGCTCTATCCAGGGGTACACTGAAGCTTTCTTT.

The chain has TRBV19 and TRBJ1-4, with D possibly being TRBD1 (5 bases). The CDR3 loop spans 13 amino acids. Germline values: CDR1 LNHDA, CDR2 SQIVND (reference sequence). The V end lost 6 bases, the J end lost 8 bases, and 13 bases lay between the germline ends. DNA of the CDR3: TGTGCCAGTAGACCCTTCGGGGGGGAAAAACTGTTTTTT. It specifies CASRPFGGEKLFF.

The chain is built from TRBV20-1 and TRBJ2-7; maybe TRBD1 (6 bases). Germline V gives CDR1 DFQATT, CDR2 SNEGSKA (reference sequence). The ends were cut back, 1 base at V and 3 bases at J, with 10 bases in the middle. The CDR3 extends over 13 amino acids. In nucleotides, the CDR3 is TGCAGTGCTAGAGGGGCAGGGGACTACGAGCAGTACTTC. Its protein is CSARGAGDYEQYF.

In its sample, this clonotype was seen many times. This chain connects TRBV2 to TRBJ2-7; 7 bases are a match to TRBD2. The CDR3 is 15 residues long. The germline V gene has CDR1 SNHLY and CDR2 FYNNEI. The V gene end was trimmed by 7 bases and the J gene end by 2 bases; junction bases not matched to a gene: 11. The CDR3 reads CASKPGPSGAYEQYF. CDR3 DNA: TGTGCCAGCAAGCCAGGGCCTAGCGGAGCCTACGAGCAGTACTTC.

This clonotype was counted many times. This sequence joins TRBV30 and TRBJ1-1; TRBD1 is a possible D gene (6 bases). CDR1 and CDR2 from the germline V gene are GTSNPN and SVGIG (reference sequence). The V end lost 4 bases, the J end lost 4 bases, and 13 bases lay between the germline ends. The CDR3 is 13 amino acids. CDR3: CAWTNRAFTEAFF. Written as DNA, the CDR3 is TGTGCCTGGACCAACAGGGCCTTCACTGAAGCTTTCTTT.

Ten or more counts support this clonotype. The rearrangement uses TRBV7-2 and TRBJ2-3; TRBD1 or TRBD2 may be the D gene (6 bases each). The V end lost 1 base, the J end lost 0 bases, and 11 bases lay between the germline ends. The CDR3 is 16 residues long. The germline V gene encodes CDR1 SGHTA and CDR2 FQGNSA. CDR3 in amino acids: CASSLEGGTSTDTQYF. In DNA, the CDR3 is TGTGCCAGCAGCTTAGAAGGGGGGACTAGCACAGATACGCAGTATTTT.

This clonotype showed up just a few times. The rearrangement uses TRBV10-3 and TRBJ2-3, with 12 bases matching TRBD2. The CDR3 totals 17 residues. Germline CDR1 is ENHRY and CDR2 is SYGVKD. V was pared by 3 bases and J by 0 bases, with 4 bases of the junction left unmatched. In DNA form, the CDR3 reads TGTGCCATCAGTGACCCTCTAGCGGGAGGGAGCACAGATACGCAGTATTTT. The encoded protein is CAISDPLAGGSTDTQYF.

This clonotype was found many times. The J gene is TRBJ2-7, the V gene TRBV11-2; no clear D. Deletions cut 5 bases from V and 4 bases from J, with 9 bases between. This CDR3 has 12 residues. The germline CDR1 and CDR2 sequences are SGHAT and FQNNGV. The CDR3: CASSPVGYEQYF. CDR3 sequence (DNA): TGTGCCAGCAGCCCAGTTGGTTACGAGCAGTACTTC.

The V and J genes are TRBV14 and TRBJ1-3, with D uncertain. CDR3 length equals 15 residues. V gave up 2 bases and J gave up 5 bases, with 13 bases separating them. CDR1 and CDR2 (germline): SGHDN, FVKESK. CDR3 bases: TGTGCCAGCAGCCAAAGGGAAGGTTTGCGAAACACCATATATTTT. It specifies CASSQREGLRNTIYF.

CDR3 sequence reads: CASSVPLGLTNTGELFF. In DNA, the CDR3 is TGTGCCAGCAGTGTTCCCTTAGGTTTGACGAACACCGGGGAGCTGTTTTTT. V gene TRBV28 combines with J gene TRBJ2-2; D is uncertain. The CDR3 is 17 residues long. Deletions cut 5 bases from V and 0 bases from J, with 16 bases between. Per germline, CDR1 MDHEN and CDR2 SYDVKM.